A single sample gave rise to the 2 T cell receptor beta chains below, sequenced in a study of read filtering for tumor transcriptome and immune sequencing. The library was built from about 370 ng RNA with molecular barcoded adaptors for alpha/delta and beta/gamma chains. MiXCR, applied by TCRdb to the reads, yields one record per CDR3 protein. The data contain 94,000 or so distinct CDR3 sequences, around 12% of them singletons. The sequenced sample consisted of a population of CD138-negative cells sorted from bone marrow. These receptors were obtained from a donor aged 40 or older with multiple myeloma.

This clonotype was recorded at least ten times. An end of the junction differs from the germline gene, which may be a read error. CDR3 amino acids: CASSYNAQDSTHRALTF. The CDR3 region has the DNA TGTGCCAGCAGTTACAACGCCCAGGACTCAACGCACAGGGCACTCACCTTC. The V and J genes are TRBV6-2 or TRBV6-3 and TRBJ2-4; maybe TRBD1 (6 bases). CDR1 is MNHEY and CDR2 is SVGEGT in the germline V gene. The CDR3 is 17 amino acids.

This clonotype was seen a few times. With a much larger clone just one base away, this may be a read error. Here the CDR3 reads CACSQDRLNTEAFF. The CDR3 DNA reads as TGCGCCTGCAGCCAGGACAGACTGAACACTGAAGCTTTCTTT. This chain links TRBV5-1 with TRBJ1-1, with D perhaps matching TRBD1 (6 bases). The V gene's germline CDR1 is SGHRS and CDR2 YFSETQ. This CDR3 spans 14 amino acids.